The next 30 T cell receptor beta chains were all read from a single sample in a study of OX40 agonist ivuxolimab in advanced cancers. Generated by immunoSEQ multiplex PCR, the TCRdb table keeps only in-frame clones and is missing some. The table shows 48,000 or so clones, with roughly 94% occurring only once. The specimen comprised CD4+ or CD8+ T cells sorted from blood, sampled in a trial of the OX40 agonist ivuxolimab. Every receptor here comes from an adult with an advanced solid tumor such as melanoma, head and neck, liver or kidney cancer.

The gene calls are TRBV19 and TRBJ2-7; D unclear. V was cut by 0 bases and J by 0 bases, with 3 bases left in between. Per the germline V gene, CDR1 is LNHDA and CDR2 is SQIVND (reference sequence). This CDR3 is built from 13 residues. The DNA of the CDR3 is TGTGCCAGTAGTATAGAAGGCTCCTACGAGCAGTACTTC. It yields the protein CASSIEGSYEQYF.

The CDR3 here is CASSPPGGNTEAFF. CDR3 coding DNA: TGCGCCAGCAGCCCTCCTGGAGGTAACACTGAAGCTTTCTTT. The V gene is TRBV4-1, the J gene TRBJ1-1; D gene ambiguous. The germline CDR1 and CDR2 sequences are MGHRA and YSYEKL. The length of the CDR3 is 14 residues. V gave up 4 bases and J gave up 2 bases, with 11 bases separating them.

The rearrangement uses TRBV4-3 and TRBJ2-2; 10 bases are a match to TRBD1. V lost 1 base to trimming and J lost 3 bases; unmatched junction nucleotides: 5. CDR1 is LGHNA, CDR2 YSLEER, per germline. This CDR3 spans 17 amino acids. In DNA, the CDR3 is TGCGCCAGCAGCCAAGCCCCGGGACAGGGGTACACCGGGGAGCTGTTTTTT. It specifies CASSQAPGQGYTGELFF.

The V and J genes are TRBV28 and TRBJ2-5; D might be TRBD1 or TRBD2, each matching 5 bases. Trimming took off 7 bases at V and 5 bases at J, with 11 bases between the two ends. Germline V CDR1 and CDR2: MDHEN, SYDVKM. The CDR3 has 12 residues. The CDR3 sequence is CASMAWGETQYF. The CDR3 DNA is TGTGCCAGCATGGCCTGGGGGGAGACCCAGTACTTC.

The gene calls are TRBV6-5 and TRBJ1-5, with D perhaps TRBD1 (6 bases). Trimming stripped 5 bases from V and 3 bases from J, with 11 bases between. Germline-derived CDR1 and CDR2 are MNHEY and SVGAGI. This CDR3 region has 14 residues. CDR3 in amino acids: CASSTGGLNQPQHF. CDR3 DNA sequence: TGTGCCAGCAGTACCGGGGGGCTCAATCAGCCCCAGCATTTT.

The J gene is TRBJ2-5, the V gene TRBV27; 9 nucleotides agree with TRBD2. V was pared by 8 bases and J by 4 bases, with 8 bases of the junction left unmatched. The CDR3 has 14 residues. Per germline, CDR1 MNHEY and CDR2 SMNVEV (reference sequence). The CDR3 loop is CASALAGAGETQYF. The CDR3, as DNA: TGTGCCAGCGCGTTAGCGGGAGCCGGAGAGACCCAGTACTTC.

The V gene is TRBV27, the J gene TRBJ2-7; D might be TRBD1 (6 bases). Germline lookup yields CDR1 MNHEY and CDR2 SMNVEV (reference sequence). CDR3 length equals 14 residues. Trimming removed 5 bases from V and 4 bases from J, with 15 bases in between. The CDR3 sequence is CASSTGTPSYEQYF. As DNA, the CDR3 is TGTGCCAGCAGTACAGGGACACCCAGTTACGAGCAGTACTTC.

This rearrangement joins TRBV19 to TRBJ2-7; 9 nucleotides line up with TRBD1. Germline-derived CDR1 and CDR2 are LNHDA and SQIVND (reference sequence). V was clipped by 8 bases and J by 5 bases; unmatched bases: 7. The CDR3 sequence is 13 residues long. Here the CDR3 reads CASALGQGNEQYF. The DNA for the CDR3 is TGTGCCAGTGCACTGGGACAGGGTAACGAGCAGTACTTC.

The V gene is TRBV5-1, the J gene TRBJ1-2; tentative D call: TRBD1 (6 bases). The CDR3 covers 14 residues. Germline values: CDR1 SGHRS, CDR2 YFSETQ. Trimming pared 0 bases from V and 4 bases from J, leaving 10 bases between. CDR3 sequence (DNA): TGCGCCAGCAGCTTGGGCGGGGGCGGCTATGGCTACACCTTC. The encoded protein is CASSLGGGGYGYTF.

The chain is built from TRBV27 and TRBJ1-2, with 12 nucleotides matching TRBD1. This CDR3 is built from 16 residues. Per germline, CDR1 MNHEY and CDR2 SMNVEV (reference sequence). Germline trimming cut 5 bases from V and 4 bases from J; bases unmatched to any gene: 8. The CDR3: CASSAIGTGGAYGYTF. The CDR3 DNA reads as TGTGCCAGCAGTGCAATAGGGACAGGGGGCGCCTATGGCTACACCTTC.

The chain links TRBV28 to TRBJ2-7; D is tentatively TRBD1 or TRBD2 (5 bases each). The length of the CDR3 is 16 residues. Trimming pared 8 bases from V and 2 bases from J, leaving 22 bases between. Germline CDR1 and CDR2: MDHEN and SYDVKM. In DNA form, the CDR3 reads TGTGCCAGCGCTTCGGTGAGAGGGGTTTATCCCTACGAGCAGTACTTC. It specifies CASASVRGVYPYEQYF.

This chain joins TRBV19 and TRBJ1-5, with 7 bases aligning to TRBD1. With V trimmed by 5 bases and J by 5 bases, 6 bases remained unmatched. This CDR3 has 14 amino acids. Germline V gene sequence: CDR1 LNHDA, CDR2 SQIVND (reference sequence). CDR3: CASSFGTVHQPQHF. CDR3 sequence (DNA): TGTGCCAGTAGTTTCGGGACAGTCCATCAGCCCCAGCATTTT.

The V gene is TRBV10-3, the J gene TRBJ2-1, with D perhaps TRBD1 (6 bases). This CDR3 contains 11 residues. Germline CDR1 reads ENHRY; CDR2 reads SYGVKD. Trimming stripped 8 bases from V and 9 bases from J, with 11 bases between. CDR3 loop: CAIEGGGEQFF. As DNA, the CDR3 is TGTGCCATCGAAGGGGGTGGTGAGCAGTTCTTC.

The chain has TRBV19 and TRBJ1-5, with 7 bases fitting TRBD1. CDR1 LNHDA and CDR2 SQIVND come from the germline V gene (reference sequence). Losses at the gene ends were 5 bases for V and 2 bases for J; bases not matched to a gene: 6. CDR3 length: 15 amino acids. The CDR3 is CASSDTGARNQPQHF. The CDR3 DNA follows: TGTGCCAGTAGTGATACAGGGGCGCGCAATCAGCCCCAGCATTTT.

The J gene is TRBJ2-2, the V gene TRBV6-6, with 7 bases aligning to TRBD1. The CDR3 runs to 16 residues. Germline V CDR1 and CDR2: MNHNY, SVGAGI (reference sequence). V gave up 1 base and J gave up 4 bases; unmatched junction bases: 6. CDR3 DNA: TGTGCCAGCAGTTACTATGACAGGGTCGGCACCGGGGAGCTGTTTTTT. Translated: CASSYYDRVGTGELFF.

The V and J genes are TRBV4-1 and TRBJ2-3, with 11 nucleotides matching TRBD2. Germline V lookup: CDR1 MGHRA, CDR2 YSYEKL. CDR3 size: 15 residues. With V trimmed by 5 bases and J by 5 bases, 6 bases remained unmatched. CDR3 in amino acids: CASSRTSGSLDTQYF. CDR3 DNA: TGCGCCAGCAGCAGGACTAGCGGGTCTCTAGATACGCAGTATTTT.

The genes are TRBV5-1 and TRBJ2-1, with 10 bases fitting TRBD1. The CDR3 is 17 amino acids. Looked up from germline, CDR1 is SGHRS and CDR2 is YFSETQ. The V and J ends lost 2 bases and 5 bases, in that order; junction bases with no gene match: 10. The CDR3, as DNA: TGCGCCAGCAGCTTATACTACCGGGACAGGGGAAACAATGAGCAGTTCTTC. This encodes CASSLYYRDRGNNEQFF.

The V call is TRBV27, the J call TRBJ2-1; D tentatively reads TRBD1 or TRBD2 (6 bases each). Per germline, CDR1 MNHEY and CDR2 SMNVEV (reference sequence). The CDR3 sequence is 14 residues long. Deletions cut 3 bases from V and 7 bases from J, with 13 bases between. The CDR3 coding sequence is TGTGCCAGCAGTTTCCGGGGGCGCACGAATGAGCAGTTCTTC. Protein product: CASSFRGRTNEQFF.

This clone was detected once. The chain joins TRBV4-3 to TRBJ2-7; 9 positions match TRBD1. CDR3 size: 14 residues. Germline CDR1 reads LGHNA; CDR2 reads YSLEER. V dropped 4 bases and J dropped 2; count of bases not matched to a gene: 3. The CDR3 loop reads CASSLDRGAYEQYF. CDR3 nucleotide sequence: TGCGCCAGCAGCCTTGACAGGGGGGCCTACGAGCAGTACTTC.

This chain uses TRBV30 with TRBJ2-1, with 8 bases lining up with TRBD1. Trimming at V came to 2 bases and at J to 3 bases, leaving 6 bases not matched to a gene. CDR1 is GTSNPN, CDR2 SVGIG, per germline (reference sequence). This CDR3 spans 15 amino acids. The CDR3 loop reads CAWSFGQGDYNEQFF. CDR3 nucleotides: TGTGCCTGGAGTTTCGGACAGGGCGACTACAATGAGCAGTTCTTC. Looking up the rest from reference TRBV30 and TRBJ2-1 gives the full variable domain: SQTIHQWPATLVQPVGSPLSLECTVEGTSNPNLYWYRQAAGRGLQLLFYSVGIGQISSEVPQNLSASRPQDRQFILSSKKLLLSDSGFYLCAWSFGQGDYNEQFFGPGTRLTVL.

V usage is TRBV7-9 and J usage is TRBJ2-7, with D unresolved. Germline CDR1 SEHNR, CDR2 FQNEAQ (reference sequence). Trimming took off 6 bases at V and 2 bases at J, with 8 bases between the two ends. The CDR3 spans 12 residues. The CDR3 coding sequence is TGTGCCAGCAGAGGTGGAACCTACGAGCAGTACTTC. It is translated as CASRGGTYEQYF.

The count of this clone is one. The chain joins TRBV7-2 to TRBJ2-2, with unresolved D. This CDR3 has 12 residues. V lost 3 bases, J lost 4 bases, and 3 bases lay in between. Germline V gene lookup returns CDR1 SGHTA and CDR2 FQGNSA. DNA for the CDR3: TGTGCCAGCAGCTTGTCCACCGGGGAGCTGTTTTTT. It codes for CASSLSTGELFF. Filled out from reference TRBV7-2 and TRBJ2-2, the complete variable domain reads GAGVSQSPSNKVTEKGKDVELRCDPISGHTALYWYRQSLGQGLEFLIYFQGNSAPDKSGLPSDRFSAERTGGSVSTLTIQRTQQEDSAVYLCASSLSTGELFFGEGSRLTVL.

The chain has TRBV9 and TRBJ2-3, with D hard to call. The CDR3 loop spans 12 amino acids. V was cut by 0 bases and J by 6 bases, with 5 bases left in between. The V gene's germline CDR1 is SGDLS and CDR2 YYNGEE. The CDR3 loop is CASSVGADTQYF. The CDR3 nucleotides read TGTGCCAGCAGCGTAGGGGCGGATACGCAGTATTTT.

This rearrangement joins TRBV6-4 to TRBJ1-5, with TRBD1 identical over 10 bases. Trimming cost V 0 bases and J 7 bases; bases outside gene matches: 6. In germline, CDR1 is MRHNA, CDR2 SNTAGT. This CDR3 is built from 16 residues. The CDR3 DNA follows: TGTGCCAGCAGTGACTCGCGGGACAGGGGCGGGCAGCCCCAGCATTTT. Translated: CASSDSRDRGGQPQHF.

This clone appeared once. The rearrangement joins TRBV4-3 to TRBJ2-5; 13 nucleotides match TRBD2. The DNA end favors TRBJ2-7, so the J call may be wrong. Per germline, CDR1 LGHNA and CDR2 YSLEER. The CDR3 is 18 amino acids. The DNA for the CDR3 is TGCGCCAGCAGCCAAGGGACTAGCGGGAGCCAGAGCTCCTACGAGCAGTACTTC. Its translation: CASSQGTSGSQSSYEQYF.

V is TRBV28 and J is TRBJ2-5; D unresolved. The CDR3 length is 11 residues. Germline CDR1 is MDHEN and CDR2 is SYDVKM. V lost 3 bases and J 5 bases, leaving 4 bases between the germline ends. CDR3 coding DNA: TGTGCCAGCAGTTTGTCGGAGACCCAGTACTTC. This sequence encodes CASSLSETQYF.

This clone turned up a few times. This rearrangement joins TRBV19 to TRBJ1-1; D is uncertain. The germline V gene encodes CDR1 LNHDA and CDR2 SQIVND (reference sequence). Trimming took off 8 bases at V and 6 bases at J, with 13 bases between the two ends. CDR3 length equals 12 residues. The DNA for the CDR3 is TGTGCCAGTTCCATTATAGGTGCTGAAGCTTTCTTT. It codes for CASSIIGAEAFF.

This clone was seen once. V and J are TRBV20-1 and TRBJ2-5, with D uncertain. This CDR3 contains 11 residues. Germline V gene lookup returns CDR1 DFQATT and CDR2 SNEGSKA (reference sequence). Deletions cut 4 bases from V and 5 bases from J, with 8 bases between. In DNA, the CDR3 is TGCAGTGCTAAAGAAGTCGAGACCCAGTACTTC. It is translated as CSAKEVETQYF.

CDR3 amino acids: CAISKGPPSYEQYF. CDR3 nucleotide sequence: TGTGCCATCAGTAAGGGACCACCTTCTTACGAGCAGTACTTC. The chain recombines TRBV10-3 with TRBJ2-7, with D tentatively TRBD1 or TRBD2 (5 bases each). Trimming stripped 5 bases from V and 4 bases from J, with 15 bases between. The CDR3 is made up of 14 amino acids. In germline, CDR1 is ENHRY, CDR2 SYGVKD.

This CDR3 reads CASSQTGTSGYNEQFF. The CDR3 nucleotides read TGCGCCAGCAGCCAAACCGGGACTAGCGGGTACAATGAGCAGTTCTTC. The gene calls are TRBV4-1 and TRBJ2-1; the match to TRBD2 covers 12 bases. CDR3 length: 16 residues. The germline V gene encodes CDR1 MGHRA and CDR2 YSYEKL. V was clipped by 2 bases and J by 4 bases; unmatched bases: 3.